This passage covers 2 T cell receptor beta chains from one sample sequenced in a study of T cell responses to AZD1222 COVID-19 vaccine. Sequencing used immunoSEQ multiplex PCR; TCRdb keeps in-frame clones, though not all of them. The sample lists fewer than 70,000 clones; over 60% were seen once. The sequences come from peripheral blood, collected 28 days after the second AZD1222 dose. Receptors originate from an adult who received the AZD1222 COVID-19 vaccine.

In DNA, the CDR3 is TGTGCCAGCAGAGGGACAGGGCTCTTTAATCAGCCCCAGCATTTT. Translated, it gives CASRGTGLFNQPQHF. The V call is TRBV2, the J call TRBJ1-5, with TRBD1 identical over 9 bases. The CDR3 is 15 residues long. Looked up from germline, CDR1 is SNHLY and CDR2 is FYNNEI. Trimming at V came to 6 bases and at J to 4 bases, leaving 7 bases not matched to a gene.

The rearrangement joins TRBV15 to TRBJ2-3, with D tentatively TRBD1 or TRBD2 (6 bases each). This CDR3 contains 15 residues. The V gene's germline CDR1 is LNHNV and CDR2 YYDKDF (reference sequence). Trimming cost V 6 bases and J 6 bases, with 19 bases left between them. The CDR3 spells CATRGPGGPRDTQYF. CDR3 in DNA: TGTGCCACCAGGGGCCCCGGGGGCCCCAGGGATACGCAGTATTTT. Combining the CDR3 with reference TRBV15 and TRBJ2-3 gives the whole variable domain DAMVIQNPRYQVTQFGKPVTLSCSQTLNHNVMYWYQQKSSQAPKLLFHYYDKDFNNEADTPDNFQSRRPNTSFCFLDIRSPGLGDTAMYLCATRGPGGPRDTQYFGPGTRLTVL.